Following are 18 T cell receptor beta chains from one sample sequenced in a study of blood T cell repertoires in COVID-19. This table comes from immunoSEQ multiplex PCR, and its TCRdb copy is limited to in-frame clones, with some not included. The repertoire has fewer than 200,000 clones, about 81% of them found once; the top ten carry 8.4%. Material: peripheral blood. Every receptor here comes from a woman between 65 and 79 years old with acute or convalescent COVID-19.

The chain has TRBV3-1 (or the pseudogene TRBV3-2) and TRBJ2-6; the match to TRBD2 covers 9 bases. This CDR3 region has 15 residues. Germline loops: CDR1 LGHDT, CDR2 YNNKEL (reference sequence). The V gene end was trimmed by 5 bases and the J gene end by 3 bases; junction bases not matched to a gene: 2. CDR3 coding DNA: TGTGCCAGCAGCAAGACTAGCGGTGGGGCCAACGTCCTGACTTTC. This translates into CASSKTSGGANVLTF.

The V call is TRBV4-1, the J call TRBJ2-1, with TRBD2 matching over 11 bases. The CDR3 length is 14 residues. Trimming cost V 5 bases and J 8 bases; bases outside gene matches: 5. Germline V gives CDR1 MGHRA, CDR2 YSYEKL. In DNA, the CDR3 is TGCGCCAGCAGCTTTAGCGGGGGGGCTTATGAGCAGTTCTTC. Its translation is CASSFSGGAYEQFF.

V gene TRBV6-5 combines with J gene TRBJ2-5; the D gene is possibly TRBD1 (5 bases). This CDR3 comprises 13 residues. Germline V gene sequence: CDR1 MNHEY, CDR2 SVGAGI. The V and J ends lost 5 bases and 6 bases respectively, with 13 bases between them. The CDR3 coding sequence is TGTGCCAGCAGTCCAGCCAGGGCGAAGACCCAGTACTTC. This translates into CASSPARAKTQYF.

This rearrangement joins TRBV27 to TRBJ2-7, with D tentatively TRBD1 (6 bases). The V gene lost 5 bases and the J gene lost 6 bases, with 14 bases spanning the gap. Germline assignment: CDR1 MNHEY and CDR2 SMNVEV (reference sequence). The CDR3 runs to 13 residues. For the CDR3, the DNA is TGTGCCAGCAGTCTACAGGGACGCGGCGAGCAGTACTTC. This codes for CASSLQGRGEQYF.

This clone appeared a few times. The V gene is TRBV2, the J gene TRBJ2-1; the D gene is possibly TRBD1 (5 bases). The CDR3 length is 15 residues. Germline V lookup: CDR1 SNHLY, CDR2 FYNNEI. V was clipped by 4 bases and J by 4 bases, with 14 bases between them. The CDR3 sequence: CASSAAGLTYNEQFF. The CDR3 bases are TGTGCCAGCAGTGCGGCAGGGTTGACATACAATGAGCAGTTCTTC.

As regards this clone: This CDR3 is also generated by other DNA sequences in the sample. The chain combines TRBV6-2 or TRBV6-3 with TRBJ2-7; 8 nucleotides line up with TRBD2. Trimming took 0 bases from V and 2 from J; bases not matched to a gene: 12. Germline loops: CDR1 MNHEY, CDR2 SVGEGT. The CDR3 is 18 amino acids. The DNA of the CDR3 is TGTGCCAGCAGTTACTCGGCGGGAGGCCTTATTAGGACCTACGAGCAGTACTTC. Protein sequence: CASSYSAGGLIRTYEQYF.

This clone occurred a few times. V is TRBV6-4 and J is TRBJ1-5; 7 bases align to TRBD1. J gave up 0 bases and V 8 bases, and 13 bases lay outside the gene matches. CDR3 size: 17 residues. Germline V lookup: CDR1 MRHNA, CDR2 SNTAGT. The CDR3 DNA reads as TGTGCCAGCTTACGTCAGGAGGGGGCCTCTAGCAATCAGCCCCAGCATTTT. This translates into CASLRQEGASSNQPQHF.

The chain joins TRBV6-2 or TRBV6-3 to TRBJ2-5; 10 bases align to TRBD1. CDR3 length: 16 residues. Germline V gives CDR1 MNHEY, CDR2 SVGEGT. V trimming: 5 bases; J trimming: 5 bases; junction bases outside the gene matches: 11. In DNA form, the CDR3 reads TGTGCCAGCAGTGATAGACAGGGGGCTGTTGGGGAGACCCAGTACTTC. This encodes CASSDRQGAVGETQYF.

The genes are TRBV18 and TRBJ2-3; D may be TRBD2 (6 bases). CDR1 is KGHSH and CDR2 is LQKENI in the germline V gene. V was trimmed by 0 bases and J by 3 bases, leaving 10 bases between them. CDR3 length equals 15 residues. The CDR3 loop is CASSPPGLGTDTQYF. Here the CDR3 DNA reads TGTGCCAGCTCACCACCGGGACTCGGGACAGATACGCAGTATTTT.

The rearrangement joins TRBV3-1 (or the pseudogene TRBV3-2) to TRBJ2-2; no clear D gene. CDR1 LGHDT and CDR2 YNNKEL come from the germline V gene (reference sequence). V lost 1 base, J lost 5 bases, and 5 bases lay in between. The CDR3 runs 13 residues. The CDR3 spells CASSQGRTGELFF. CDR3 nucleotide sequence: TGTGCCAGCAGCCAAGGGAGAACCGGGGAGCTGTTTTTT.

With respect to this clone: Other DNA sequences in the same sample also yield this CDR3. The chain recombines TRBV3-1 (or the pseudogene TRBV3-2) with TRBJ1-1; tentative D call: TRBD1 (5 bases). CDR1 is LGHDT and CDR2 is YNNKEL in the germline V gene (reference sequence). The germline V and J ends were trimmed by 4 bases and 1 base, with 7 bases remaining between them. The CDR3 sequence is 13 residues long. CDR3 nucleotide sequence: TGTGCCAGCAGCCTCCAGGGGAACACTGAAGCTTTCTTT. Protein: CASSLQGNTEAFF.

CDR3 nucleotides: TGCGCCAGCAGCCCCTACCGACAGGGAACTGGAAACACCATATATTTT. This sequence encodes CASSPYRQGTGNTIYF. The chain joins TRBV4-1 to TRBJ1-3; 7 bases are a match to TRBD1. The CDR3 loop spans 16 amino acids. Unmatched junction bases numbered 8, after V lost 4 bases and J lost 2 bases. The germline V gene has CDR1 MGHRA and CDR2 YSYEKL.

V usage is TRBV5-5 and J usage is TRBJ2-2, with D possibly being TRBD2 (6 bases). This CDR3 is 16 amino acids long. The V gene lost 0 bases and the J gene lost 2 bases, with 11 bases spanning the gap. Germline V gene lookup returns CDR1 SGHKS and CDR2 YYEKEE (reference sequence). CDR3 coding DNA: TGTGCCAGCAGCTTGGAGGCGGGAACCAACACCGGGGAGCTGTTTTTT. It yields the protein CASSLEAGTNTGELFF.

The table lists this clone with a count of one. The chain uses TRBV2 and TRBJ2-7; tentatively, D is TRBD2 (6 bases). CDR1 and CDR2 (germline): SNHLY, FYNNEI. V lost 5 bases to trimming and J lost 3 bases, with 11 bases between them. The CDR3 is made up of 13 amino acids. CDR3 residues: CASSRGGNYEQYF. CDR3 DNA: TGTGCCAGCAGTAGAGGAGGGAACTACGAGCAGTACTTC. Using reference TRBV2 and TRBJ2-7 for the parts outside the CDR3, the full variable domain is EPEVTQTPSHQVTQMGQEVILRCVPISNHLYFYWYRQILGQKVEFLVSFYNNEISEKSEIFDDQFSVERPDGSNFTLKIRSTKLEDSAMYFCASSRGGNYEQYFGPGTRLTVT.

The CDR3 sequence: CASSLGQGNNQPQHF. CDR3 sequence (DNA): TGCGCCAGCAGCCTCGGCCAGGGGAACAATCAGCCCCAGCATTTT. The chain uses TRBV4-3 and TRBJ1-5; possible D gene TRBD1, 6 bases. The germline V and J ends were trimmed by 4 bases and 3 bases, with 13 bases remaining between them. Germline loops: CDR1 LGHNA, CDR2 YSLEER. CDR3 length: 15 residues.

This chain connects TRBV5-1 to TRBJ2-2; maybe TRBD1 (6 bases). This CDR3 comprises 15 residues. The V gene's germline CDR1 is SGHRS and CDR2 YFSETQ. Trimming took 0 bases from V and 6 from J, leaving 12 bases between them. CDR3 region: CASSLDRVVPGELFF. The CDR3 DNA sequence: TGCGCCAGCAGCTTGGACAGGGTCGTCCCCGGGGAGCTGTTTTTT.

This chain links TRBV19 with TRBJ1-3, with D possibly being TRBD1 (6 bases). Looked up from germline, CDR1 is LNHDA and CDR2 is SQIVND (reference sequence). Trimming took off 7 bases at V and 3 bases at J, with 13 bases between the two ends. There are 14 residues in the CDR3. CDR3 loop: CASTKDRNGNTIYF. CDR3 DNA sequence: TGTGCCAGTACCAAAGACAGGAATGGAAACACCATATATTTT.

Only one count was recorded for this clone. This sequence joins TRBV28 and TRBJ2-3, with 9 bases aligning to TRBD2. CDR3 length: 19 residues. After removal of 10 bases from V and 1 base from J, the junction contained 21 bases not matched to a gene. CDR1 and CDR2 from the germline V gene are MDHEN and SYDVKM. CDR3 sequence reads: CAIQFSSSGTGRGTDTQYF. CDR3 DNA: TGTGCCATCCAGTTTAGTTCTAGCGGGACGGGGAGAGGCACAGATACGCAGTATTTT. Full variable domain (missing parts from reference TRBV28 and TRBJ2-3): DVKVTQSSRYLVKRTGEKVFLECVQDMDHENMFWYRQDPGLGLRLIYFSYDVKMKEKGDIPEGYSVSREKKERFSLILESASTNQTSMYLCAIQFSSSGTGRGTDTQYFGPGTRLTVL.